The 14 T cell receptor beta chains given below trace back to one sample, sequenced in a study of regulatory T cells in long-lasting Graves disease. Libraries of TCR beta came from iRepertoire HTBI primers plus Arm-PCR of CDR3 regions. One entry per CDR3 protein results from TCRdb running MiXCR on the multiplex PCR reads. The repertoire includes roughly 500,000 distinct CDR3 sequences, about 22% of them detected once, and roughly 7% sits in the top ten. Time point meaning: persistent/refractory GD, antithyroid drugs over 5 years with positive TRAb. After RNA was extracted from PBMCs, the TCR library was made from it. The sequenced sample was peripheral blood mononuclear cells (PBMCs), obtained when the disease was refractory, from a patient treated with antithyroid drugs. All receptors derive from a female donor with Graves disease.

This clonotype has at least ten counts. The V call is TRBV6-1, the J call TRBJ1-6; D is undetermined. Trimming shortened V by 8 bases and J by 9 bases, and 11 bases separated the two germline ends. CDR3 length equals 12 residues. CDR1 MNHNS and CDR2 SASEGT come from the germline V gene. CDR3 in amino acids: CASRTSGSPLHF. The CDR3 DNA reads TGTGCCAGCCGTACGTCAGGTTCACCCCTCCACTTT.

This clonotype came up many times. The chain joins TRBV28 to TRBJ1-3; D perhaps matches TRBD1 (6 bases). V was cut by 4 bases and J by 0 bases, with 13 bases left in between. The CDR3 has 16 residues. Germline V gene data show CDR1 as MDHEN and CDR2 as SYDVKM. The CDR3 here is CASSYSGENSGNTIYF. CDR3 coding DNA: TGTGCCAGCAGTTATTCAGGGGAAAACTCTGGAAACACCATATATTTT.

In this sample, this clonotype turned up many times. The CDR3 here is CASSPRGKNIQYF. As DNA, the CDR3 is TGTGCCAGCAGCCCCCGGGGTAAAAACATTCAGTACTTC. The V and J genes are TRBV7-2 and TRBJ2-4, with D possibly matching TRBD2 (5 bases). The CDR3 is 13 amino acids. Germline assignment: CDR1 SGHTA and CDR2 FQGNSA. V lost 5 bases to trimming and J lost 4 bases, with 9 bases between them.

The rearrangement links TRBV4-2 to TRBJ2-7; D not resolved. Looked up from germline, CDR1 is LGHNA and CDR2 is YNFKEQ. V lost 1 base, J lost 5 bases, and 18 bases lay in between. The CDR3 spans 16 residues. This chain's CDR3 is CASSQVPVDTTNEQYF. The CDR3 bases are TGTGCCAGCAGCCAAGTCCCCGTCGACACTACAAACGAGCAGTACTTC.

Ten or more counts support this clonotype. The rearrangement joins TRBV6-1 to TRBJ1-5; 7 bases are a match to TRBD1. This CDR3 region has 14 residues. Germline V gives CDR1 MNHNS, CDR2 SASEGT. Trimming removed 6 bases from V and 3 bases from J; junction bases left unmatched: 5. The CDR3 here is CASSLQGINQPQHF. DNA of the CDR3: TGTGCCAGCAGCCTACAGGGGATCAATCAGCCCCAGCATTTT.

In its sample, this clonotype was seen many times. J is TRBJ1-5 and V is TRBV2; D may be TRBD1 (5 bases). The CDR3 has 12 amino acids. Trimming removed 6 bases at V and 3 bases at J, with 6 bases between. Germline V CDR1 and CDR2: SNHLY, FYNNEI. DNA of the CDR3: TGTGCCAGCAGCGGGGCCAATCAGCCCCAGCATTTT. It codes for CASSGANQPQHF.

The J gene is TRBJ2-3, the V gene TRBV20-1; the D call may be TRBD1 or TRBD2 (5 bases each). This CDR3 spans 14 amino acids. The V end lost 2 bases, the J end lost 9 bases, and 18 bases lay between the germline ends. Per the germline V gene, CDR1 is DFQATT and CDR2 is SNEGSKA (reference sequence). The CDR3: CSARSGTGQRTQYF. In DNA form, the CDR3 reads TGCAGTGCTAGATCTGGGACGGGGCAAAGGACGCAGTATTTT.

V and J are TRBV5-1 and TRBJ1-1; D is perhaps TRBD1 (5 bases). Germline loops: CDR1 SGHRS, CDR2 YFSETQ. The CDR3 loop spans 14 amino acids. Deletions cut 0 bases from V and 5 bases from J, with 11 bases between. CDR3 protein: CASSLAERGTEAFF. CDR3 nucleotide sequence: TGCGCCAGCAGCTTGGCAGAACGGGGGACTGAAGCTTTCTTT.

At least ten counts were recorded for this clonotype. The chain joins TRBV28 to TRBJ1-1; no reliable D call. Germline V CDR1 and CDR2: MDHEN, SYDVKM. The CDR3 extends over 13 amino acids. Between the trimmed V and J ends, which lost 3 bases and 7 bases, there was a span of 12 bases. The CDR3, as DNA: TGTGCCAGCAGTTTGTCCGGGAGAAATGAAGCTTTCTTT. Residues: CASSLSGRNEAFF. The variable domain in full, completed from reference TRBV28 and TRBJ1-1, reads DVKVTQSSRYLVKRTGEKVFLECVQDMDHENMFWYRQDPGLGLRLIYFSYDVKMKEKGDIPEGYSVSREKKERFSLILESASTNQTSMYLCASSLSGRNEAFFGQGTRLTVV.

This rearrangement joins TRBV19 to TRBJ1-5, with D uncertain. CDR3 size: 13 residues. V shed 9 bases and J shed 0 bases, with 9 bases lying between them. The germline CDR1 and CDR2 sequences are LNHDA and SQIVND (reference sequence). The CDR3 region is CASTLGSNQPQHF. The DNA for the CDR3 is TGTGCCAGCACCCTTGGTAGCAATCAGCCCCAGCATTTT.

This clonotype appeared many times. V usage is TRBV12-3 or TRBV12-4 and J usage is TRBJ2-2, with 8 bases lining up with TRBD1. V trimming: 6 bases; J trimming: 3 bases; junction bases outside the gene matches: 3. CDR3 length: 14 residues. DNA of the CDR3: TGTGCCAGCAGCCAACAGGGGGACACCGGGGAGCTGTTTTTT. As protein: CASSQQGDTGELFF.

The rearrangement uses TRBV3-1 and TRBJ2-5; a weak D match, TRBD2 (6 bases). The CDR3 totals 15 residues. The germline gives CDR1 LGHDT, CDR2 YNNKEL (reference sequence). V shed 1 base and J shed 5 bases, with 14 bases lying between them. The CDR3 sequence: CASSQVLGSGETQYF. In DNA form, the CDR3 reads TGTGCCAGCAGCCAAGTTCTTGGGAGCGGGGAGACCCAGTACTTC.

The table lists this clonotype with many counts. The V gene is TRBV2, the J gene TRBJ1-1, with D possibly being TRBD1 (5 bases). From germline, CDR1 is SNHLY and CDR2 FYNNEI. The CDR3 loop spans 12 amino acids. Deletions cut 3 bases from V and 5 bases from J, with 7 bases between. The CDR3 nucleotides read TGTGCCAGCAGTGACAGGGCTACTGAAGCTTTCTTT. It translates to CASSDRATEAFF.

The table lists this clonotype with many counts. The chain carries TRBV7-9 and TRBJ2-7; D perhaps matches TRBD1 (6 bases). The CDR3 runs 16 residues. V lost 3 bases, J lost 0 bases, and 15 bases lay in between. The germline V gene has CDR1 SEHNR and CDR2 FQNEAQ (reference sequence). The DNA of the CDR3 is TGTGCCAGCAGCTTTCAACGACAGGCTCCCTCCTACGAGCAGTACTTC. Translated, it gives CASSFQRQAPSYEQYF.